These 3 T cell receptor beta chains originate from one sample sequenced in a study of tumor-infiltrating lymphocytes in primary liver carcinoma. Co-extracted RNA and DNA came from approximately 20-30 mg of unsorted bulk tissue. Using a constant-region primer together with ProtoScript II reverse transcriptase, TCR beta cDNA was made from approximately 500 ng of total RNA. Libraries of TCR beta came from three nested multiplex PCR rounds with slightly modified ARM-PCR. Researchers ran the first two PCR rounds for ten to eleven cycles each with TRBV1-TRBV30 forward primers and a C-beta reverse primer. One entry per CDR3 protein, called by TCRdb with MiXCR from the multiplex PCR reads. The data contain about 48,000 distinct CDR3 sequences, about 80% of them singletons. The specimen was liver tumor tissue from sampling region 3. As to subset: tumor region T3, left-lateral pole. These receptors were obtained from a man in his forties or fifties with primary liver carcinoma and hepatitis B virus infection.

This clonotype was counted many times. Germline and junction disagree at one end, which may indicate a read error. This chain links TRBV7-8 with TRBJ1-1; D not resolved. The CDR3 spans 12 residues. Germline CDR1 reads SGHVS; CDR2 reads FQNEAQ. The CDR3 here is CAGSLQNTEAFF. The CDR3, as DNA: TGTGCCGGCAGCTTACAAAACACTGAAGCTTTCTTT. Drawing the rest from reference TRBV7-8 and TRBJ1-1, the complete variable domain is GAGVSQSPRYKVAKRGQDVALRCDPISGHVSLFWYQQALGQGPEFLTYFQNEAQLDKSGLPSDRFFAERPEGSVSTLKIQRTQQEDSAVYLCAGSLQNTEAFFGQGTRLTVV.

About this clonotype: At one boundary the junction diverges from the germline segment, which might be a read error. CDR3 protein: CGSSQGPYNEQFF. CDR3 bases: TGTGGCAGCAGCCAAGGACCCTACAATGAGCAGTTCTTC. The chain recombines TRBV4-2 with TRBJ2-1; D remains unclear. CDR3 length: 13 amino acids. CDR1 is LGHNA, CDR2 YNFKEQ, per germline.

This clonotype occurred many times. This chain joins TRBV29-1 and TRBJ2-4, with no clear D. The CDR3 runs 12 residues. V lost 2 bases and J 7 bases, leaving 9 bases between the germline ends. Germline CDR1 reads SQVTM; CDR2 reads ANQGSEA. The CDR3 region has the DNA TGCAGCGTTGAATCGGGTTCCAACATTCAGTACTTC. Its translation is CSVESGSNIQYF.